These 7 T cell receptor beta chains were sequenced from one sample in a study of OX40 agonist ivuxolimab in advanced cancers. Profiled with immunoSEQ multiplex PCR; TCRdb holds only in-frame clones, not every one. The sample lists about 67,000 clones; about nine tenths were seen once. The input for sequencing was CD4+ or CD8+ T cells sorted from blood, taken in a trial of the OX40 agonist ivuxolimab. These receptors were taken from an adult with an advanced solid tumor such as melanoma, head and neck, liver or kidney cancer.

This sequence joins TRBV7-7 and TRBJ2-3; D gene ambiguous. This CDR3 is built from 15 residues. V lost 2 bases and J lost 6, with 15 bases in between. Germline CDR1 is SSHAT and CDR2 is FNYEAQ (reference sequence). The CDR3 sequence: CASSLNPLSVDTQYF. The CDR3 coding sequence is TGTGCCAGCAGCTTAAACCCGCTCTCAGTCGATACGCAGTATTTT.

This rearrangement joins TRBV9 to TRBJ2-7; maybe TRBD1 (5 bases). Trimming took off 0 bases at V and 3 bases at J, with 10 bases between the two ends. The germline V gene encodes CDR1 SGDLS and CDR2 YYNGEE. This CDR3 has 14 amino acids. The CDR3 here is CASSVGVGVYEQYF. CDR3 DNA sequence: TGTGCCAGCAGCGTAGGGGTAGGGGTCTACGAGCAGTACTTC.

The V and J genes are TRBV28 and TRBJ1-2; D remains unclear. With 5 bases removed from V and 4 bases from J, the gap between germline ends came to 14 bases. The CDR3 length is 14 residues. CDR1 MDHEN and CDR2 SYDVKM come from the germline V gene. CDR3 nucleotides: TGTGCCAGCAGTAGACTACAAAATATCTATGGCTACACCTTC. Translation gives CASSRLQNIYGYTF.

The chain carries TRBV9 and TRBJ1-4, with D possibly TRBD1 on 5 matching bases. This CDR3 comprises 15 residues. Germline V gives CDR1 SGDLS, CDR2 YYNGEE. The germline V and J ends were trimmed by 0 bases and 4 bases, with 10 bases remaining between them. In DNA, the CDR3 is TGTGCCAGCAGCGTAGTTGAAGGGGTTAATGAAAAACTGTTTTTT. Its translation: CASSVVEGVNEKLFF. The full variable domain, with the rest looked up from reference TRBV9 and TRBJ1-4, is DSGVTQTPKHLITATGQRVTLRCSPRSGDLSVYWYQQSLDQGLQFLIQYYNGEERAKGNILERFSAQQFPDLHSELNLSSLELGDSALYFCASSVVEGVNEKLFFGSGTQLSVL.

This clone has just one count. The genes are TRBV28 and TRBJ2-1; weak D call: TRBD2 (6 bases). Germline V CDR1 and CDR2: MDHEN, SYDVKM. Trimming pared 7 bases from V and 2 bases from J, leaving 18 bases between. This CDR3 region has 16 residues. CDR3 in amino acids: CASTPAGWEAYNEQFF. CDR3 nucleotide sequence: TGTGCCAGCACCCCCGCCGGGTGGGAGGCCTACAATGAGCAGTTCTTC.

This clone was seen a single time. The DNA of the CDR3 is TGCGCCAGCAGCTTGACGGTAGCGGCTAGCACAGATACGCAGTATTTT. Amino acids: CASSLTVAASTDTQYF. J is TRBJ2-3 and V is TRBV5-1, with D perhaps TRBD2 (6 bases). CDR1 is SGHRS and CDR2 is YFSETQ in the germline V gene. V lost 1 base and J lost 0, with 12 bases in between. This CDR3 comprises 16 residues.

The chain recombines TRBV28 with TRBJ1-1; D is ambiguous. CDR1 MDHEN and CDR2 SYDVKM come from the germline V gene. This CDR3 is built from 12 residues. V gave up 5 bases and J gave up 3 bases, with 7 bases separating them. The CDR3 coding sequence is TGTGCCAGCAGTCAACGGCACACTGAAGCTTTCTTT. Translation gives CASSQRHTEAFF.